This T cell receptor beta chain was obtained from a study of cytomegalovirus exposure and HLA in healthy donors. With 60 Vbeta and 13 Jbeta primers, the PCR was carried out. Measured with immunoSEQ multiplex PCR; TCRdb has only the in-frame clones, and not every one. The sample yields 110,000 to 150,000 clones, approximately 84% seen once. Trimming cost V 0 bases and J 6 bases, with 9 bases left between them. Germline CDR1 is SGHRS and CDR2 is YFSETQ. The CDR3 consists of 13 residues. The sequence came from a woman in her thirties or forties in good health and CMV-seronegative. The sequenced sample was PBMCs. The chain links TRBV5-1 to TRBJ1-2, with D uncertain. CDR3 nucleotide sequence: TGCGCCAGCAGCTTGGGTACGGGGAATGGCTACACCTTC. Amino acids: CASSLGTGNGYTF.